The 30 T cell receptor beta chains given below trace back to one sample, sequenced in a study. TCRdb called the RT-PCR reads again in MiXCR, with one record for every CDR3 protein. The sample carries about 680,000 distinct CDR3 sequences, approximately 15% recorded once. The sample taken for sequencing was memory CD4+ T cells from blood. The receptor source for this set is a female donor in good health, serving as a healthy control.

This clonotype was seen at least ten times. The V gene is TRBV6-5, the J gene TRBJ1-1, with D possibly being TRBD1 (5 bases). The V end was cut by 2 bases, the J end by 8 bases, with 15 bases between. The CDR3 is 14 residues long. Germline V gene sequence: CDR1 MNHEY, CDR2 SVGAGI. CDR3: CASSYAGQRAEAFF. CDR3 nucleotide sequence: TGTGCCAGCAGTTACGCAGGGCAAAGGGCCGAAGCTTTCTTT.

The V gene is TRBV3-1, the J gene TRBJ1-1; no clear D. Germline loops: CDR1 LGHDT, CDR2 YNNKEL (reference sequence). The ends were cut back, 5 bases at V and 2 bases at J, with 6 bases in the middle. This CDR3 is 12 amino acids long. The CDR3 spells CASSESNTEAFF. The DNA for the CDR3 is TGTGCCAGCAGCGAATCCAACACTGAAGCTTTCTTT.

This clonotype was seen at least ten times. The chain has TRBV20-1 and TRBJ2-3; TRBD1 might be the D (5 bases). V lost 2 bases to trimming and J lost 2 bases, with 11 bases between them. The CDR3 runs 14 residues. CDR1 is DFQATT, CDR2 SNEGSKA, per germline (reference sequence). In DNA, the CDR3 is TGCAGTGCTAGATCAGGGCTCGACACAGATACGCAGTATTTT. Its protein product is CSARSGLDTDTQYF.

There are many counts of this clonotype. J is TRBJ1-3 and V is TRBV5-6; 8 bases match TRBD1. The CDR3 spans 15 residues. With 4 bases clipped from V and 4 bases from J, the junction kept 7 bases outside the gene matches. Germline CDR1 and CDR2: SGHDT and YYEEEE. This CDR3 is CASSPYGQGGNTIYF. CDR3 DNA sequence: TGTGCCAGCAGCCCCTACGGACAGGGAGGAAACACCATATATTTT.

The chain is built from TRBV7-6 and TRBJ1-3; D gene ambiguous. The germline V and J ends were trimmed by 5 bases and 0 bases, with 8 bases remaining between them. The germline gives CDR1 SGHVS, CDR2 FNYEAQ. This CDR3 is built from 14 residues. CDR3: CASSPYSSGNTIYF. For the CDR3, the DNA is TGTGCCAGCAGCCCCTACAGCTCTGGAAACACCATATATTTT.

The chain joins TRBV14 to TRBJ2-7; D is unresolved. V was cut by 5 bases and J by 6 bases, with 14 bases left in between. CDR1 is SGHDN and CDR2 is FVKESK in the germline V gene. The CDR3 is 13 residues long. The CDR3 sequence is CASSRTAASEQYF. DNA for the CDR3: TGTGCCAGCAGCAGGACGGCCGCCTCCGAGCAGTACTTC.

The chain carries TRBV4-2 and TRBJ2-3; 14 bases are shared with TRBD2. Germline loops: CDR1 LGHNA, CDR2 YNFKEQ. The length of the CDR3 is 15 residues. After removal of 3 bases from V and 5 bases from J, the junction contained 1 base not matched to a gene. The CDR3 loop is CASSQGLAGEDTQYF. CDR3 DNA: TGTGCCAGCAGCCAGGGACTAGCGGGAGAAGATACGCAGTATTTT.

The table lists this clonotype with many counts. The CDR3 nucleotides are TGTGCCAGCAGTTACGAGTACGGACAGGGCGGCAAGCAGTACTTC. Amino acid sequence: CASSYEYGQGGKQYF. The gene calls are TRBV6-5 and TRBJ2-7, with 8 nucleotides matching TRBD1. There are 15 residues in the CDR3. Losses at the gene ends were 2 bases for V and 8 bases for J; bases not matched to a gene: 11. From germline, CDR1 is MNHEY and CDR2 SVGAGI.

The rearrangement joins TRBV6-2 or TRBV6-3 to TRBJ2-1; 14 bases match TRBD2. From germline, CDR1 is MNHEY and CDR2 SVGEGT. V lost 4 bases to trimming and J lost 0 bases; unmatched junction nucleotides: 5. CDR3 length equals 18 residues. CDR3 nucleotide sequence: TGTGCCAGCAGTTCACTTGGGACTAGCGGGAGCTCCTACAATGAGCAGTTCTTC. As protein: CASSSLGTSGSSYNEQFF.

This clonotype was counted at least ten times. CDR3 nucleotide sequence: TGTGCCAGCAGTTCCGGGACCTTGTTCTCACCCCTCCACTTT. Translating gives CASSSGTLFSPLHF. The chain combines TRBV27 with TRBJ1-6; weak D call: TRBD1 (5 bases). The CDR3 sequence is 14 residues long. Germline lookup yields CDR1 MNHEY and CDR2 SMNVEV (reference sequence). Trimming removed 4 bases from V and 10 bases from J, with 14 bases in between.

This clonotype has more than one count but fewer than ten. The J gene is TRBJ2-7, the V gene TRBV6-2 or TRBV6-3; unclear D gene. The CDR3 is made up of 14 amino acids. Trimming left V 6 bases short and J 2 bases short, with 14 bases between. CDR1 and CDR2 (germline): MNHEY, SVGEGT. CDR3 sequence reads: CASSHRTLTYEQYF. CDR3 DNA sequence: TGTGCCAGCAGCCACCGGACCTTAACCTACGAGCAGTACTTC.

The chain uses TRBV9 and TRBJ1-1; the D gene is possibly TRBD1 (5 bases). The CDR3 spans 14 residues. The germline V and J ends were trimmed by 3 bases and 5 bases, with 14 bases remaining between them. Germline V CDR1 and CDR2: SGDLS, YYNGEE. DNA for the CDR3: TGTGCCAGCAGCGCCTCGGCGGGGGGGACTGAAGCTTTCTTT. This codes for CASSASAGGTEAFF.

This chain uses TRBV7-2 with TRBJ1-2, with D unclear. CDR1 is SGHTA, CDR2 FQGNSA, per germline. The CDR3 covers 17 residues. V lost 1 base and J 8 bases, leaving 23 bases between the germline ends. The CDR3 loop reads CASSLDGRVIKARGYTF. The CDR3 region has the DNA TGTGCCAGCAGCTTAGACGGACGGGTCATAAAAGCTCGCGGCTACACCTTC.

This clonotype was found many times. The chain is built from TRBV20-1 and TRBJ2-7, with TRBD2 identical over 9 bases. The CDR3 sequence is 13 residues long. Germline values: CDR1 DFQATT, CDR2 SNEGSKA (reference sequence). Losses at the gene ends were 3 bases for V and 7 bases for J; bases not matched to a gene: 7. CDR3 coding DNA: TGCAGTGCTAGGTATCAGCTAGCGGGGGAGCAGTACTTC. This encodes CSARYQLAGEQYF.

The rearrangement links TRBV7-9 to TRBJ2-7; the D is unclear. Germline CDR1 is SEHNR and CDR2 is FQNEAQ (reference sequence). Trimming left V 5 bases short and J 5 bases short, with 16 bases between. The CDR3 is made up of 14 amino acids. The CDR3 region has the DNA TGTGCCAGCAGCCAAAGACCGGACCCCAACGAGCAGTACTTC. Residues: CASSQRPDPNEQYF.

At least ten counts were recorded for this clonotype. The gene calls are TRBV7-2 and TRBJ2-1; 7 bases agree with TRBD2. Germline values: CDR1 SGHTA, CDR2 FQGNSA. The CDR3 covers 15 residues. J was trimmed by 7 bases and V by 3 bases; bases with no gene match: 9. CDR3 residues: CASSLGGGPGNEQFF. The CDR3 DNA is TGTGCCAGCAGCTTGGGGGGAGGGCCGGGGAATGAGCAGTTCTTC.

This clonotype was seen at least ten times. The J gene is TRBJ2-2, the V gene TRBV2, with D perhaps matching TRBD2 (7 bases). CDR1 is SNHLY and CDR2 is FYNNEI in the germline V gene. The CDR3 is 10 amino acids. Trimming took off 8 bases at V and 12 bases at J, with 10 bases between the two ends. The CDR3 DNA reads TGTGCCAGCGGCGGGGGCAAGCTGTTTTTT. Its translation is CASGGGKLFF.

This clonotype came up a few times. This chain connects TRBV7-9 to TRBJ1-4; possibly TRBD1 for D (5 bases). Trimming removed 8 bases from V and 7 bases from J, with 5 bases in between. The CDR3 has 10 amino acids. Germline loops: CDR1 SEHNR, CDR2 FQNEAQ (reference sequence). Here the CDR3 reads CASGGEKLFF. The CDR3, as DNA: TGTGCCAGCGGGGGTGAAAAACTGTTTTTT.

This clonotype showed up many times. The V call is TRBV20-1, the J call TRBJ2-1; D gene unclear. The CDR3 is 14 residues long. Trimming pared 0 bases from V and 6 bases from J, leaving 12 bases between. Germline V gives CDR1 DFQATT, CDR2 SNEGSKA (reference sequence). CDR3 nucleotide sequence: TGCAGTGCTAGAGATCCTCGAGCAAGCAATGAGCAGTTCTTC. It codes for CSARDPRASNEQFF.

V usage is TRBV5-1 and J usage is TRBJ2-3; TRBD2 is a possible D gene (5 bases). Germline CDR1 SGHRS, CDR2 YFSETQ. Trimming shortened V by 6 bases and J by 2 bases, and 13 bases separated the two germline ends. The CDR3 has 14 residues. CDR3 in amino acids: CASNDGSPTDTQYF. As DNA, the CDR3 is TGCGCCAGCAATGATGGGAGCCCCACAGATACGCAGTATTTT.

This clonotype has a handful of counts. The genes are TRBV9 and TRBJ2-1, with TRBD2 identical over 8 bases. V gave up 3 bases and J gave up 3 bases; unmatched junction bases: 5. CDR1 is SGDLS, CDR2 YYNGEE, per germline. There are 15 residues in the CDR3. In DNA, the CDR3 is TGTGCCAGCAGCGCGGGACTAGACATCTACAATGAGCAGTTCTTC. Translated: CASSAGLDIYNEQFF.

This clonotype was seen only a few times. One end of the junction varies from germline; a read error may be responsible. V is TRBV7-2 and J is TRBJ2-7; no clear D. Germline lookup yields CDR1 SGHTA and CDR2 FQGNSA. CDR3 length equals 12 residues. CDR3 region: CASSQPGPKWVF. The CDR3 coding sequence is TGTGCCAGCAGCCAGCCTGGACCAAAATGGGTCTTC.

The CDR3 DNA is TGCAGTGCTACCGGCGCTGGGCGGGGGGGTCAGCCCCAGCATTTT. Protein sequence: CSATGAGRGGQPQHF. The chain combines TRBV20-1 with TRBJ1-5, with TRBD1 as a possible D gene (5 bases). V was cut by 4 bases and J by 6 bases, with 19 bases left in between. Germline CDR1 DFQATT, CDR2 SNEGSKA (reference sequence). CDR3 length: 15 residues.

This clonotype showed up many times. The chain joins TRBV20-1 to TRBJ2-2; TRBD2 matches at 11 bases. Germline V gene data show CDR1 as DFQATT and CDR2 as SNEGSKA (reference sequence). The CDR3 is 17 residues long. J was trimmed by 0 bases and V by 2 bases; bases with no gene match: 5. The CDR3 sequence is CSARQLAGVSNTGELFF. The CDR3 bases are TGCAGTGCTAGACAACTAGCGGGAGTGTCGAACACCGGGGAGCTGTTTTTT.

The table lists this clonotype with a few counts. This chain connects TRBV6-5 to TRBJ2-2, with 7 bases aligning to TRBD1. The germline CDR1 and CDR2 sequences are MNHEY and SVGAGI. Trimming took 4 bases from V and 1 from J; bases not matched to a gene: 6. The CDR3 contains 16 residues. The CDR3 sequence: CASSSPGQLNTGELFF. Written as DNA, the CDR3 is TGTGCCAGCAGTTCTCCGGGACAGCTGAACACCGGGGAGCTGTTTTTT.

This chain joins TRBV7-9 and TRBJ2-1; perhaps TRBD1 as D (6 bases). Germline lookup yields CDR1 SEHNR and CDR2 FQNEAQ (reference sequence). V was pared by 9 bases and J by 6 bases, with 15 bases between. CDR3 length: 13 residues. CDR3 bases: TGTGCCAGTGAGAACAGGGCGGTCAATGAGCAGTTCTTC. As protein: CASENRAVNEQFF.

This clonotype was counted only a few times. This sequence joins TRBV6-2 or TRBV6-3 and TRBJ1-1; no clear D gene. V lost 7 bases to trimming and J lost 0 bases, with 15 bases between them. CDR1 and CDR2 (germline): MNHEY, SVGEGT. This CDR3 spans 15 amino acids. In nucleotides, the CDR3 is TGTGCCAGCACCCTTACTGGAGACTTGAACACTGAAGCTTTCTTT. It specifies CASTLTGDLNTEAFF.

Ten or more counts support this clonotype. The chain combines TRBV7-2 with TRBJ2-1; 10 nucleotides agree with TRBD2. The CDR3 spans 17 residues. Germline CDR1 SGHTA, CDR2 FQGNSA. J was trimmed by 6 bases and V by 4 bases; bases with no gene match: 12. CDR3 loop: CASSSEASGRSRNEQFF. CDR3 in DNA: TGTGCCAGCAGCTCGGAGGCTAGCGGGAGATCGCGCAATGAGCAGTTCTTC.

This clonotype came up many times. This chain links TRBV7-2 with TRBJ2-3; 13 bases line up with TRBD2. CDR1 is SGHTA and CDR2 is FQGNSA in the germline V gene. This CDR3 region has 16 residues. V was clipped by 2 bases and J by 3 bases; unmatched bases: 2. The CDR3 sequence: CASSLLLAGGTDTQYF. The CDR3, as DNA: TGTGCCAGCAGCTTATTACTAGCGGGAGGGACAGATACGCAGTATTTT.

The sample holds many counts of this clonotype. V and J are TRBV6-5 and TRBJ1-2; D uncertain. The length of the CDR3 is 14 residues. Germline CDR1 and CDR2: MNHEY and SVGAGI. V was trimmed by 7 bases and J by 7 bases, leaving 19 bases between them. DNA for the CDR3: TGTGCCAGCACGTTGACAAAAGGGTATACTGGCTACACCTTC. Its translation is CASTLTKGYTGYTF.